This T cell receptor (beta chain) was sequenced during a study of blood T cell repertoires in COVID-19. Clones were sequenced by immunoSEQ multiplex PCR, and TCRdb holds only the in-frame ones, with some missing. The profile covers tens of thousands of clones, with around 80% appearing a single time and over 12% taken by the ten largest. This CDR3 region has 14 residues. Germline values: CDR1 KGHDR, CDR2 SFDVKD. V was trimmed by 5 bases and J by 2 bases, leaving 10 bases between them. Enrolled during active infection, Seattle patients were then followed longitudinally. This chain links TRBV24-1 with TRBJ2-3; the D is unclear. Input material: peripheral blood. The clonotype comes from a man in his sixties with COVID-19, enrolled during active disease. DNA for the CDR3: TGTGCCACCAGTGGGGCAGTCGTCACAGATACGCAGTATTTT. Translating it yields CATSGAVVTDTQYF.